One and the same sample provided the 17 T cell receptor beta chains below, sequenced in a study of Tregs in tolerant kidney transplant recipients. The repertoire was sequenced with immunoSEQ multiplex PCR; TCRdb's copy has only in-frame clones and lacks some. The top ten hold 1.6% of the sample, which has roughly 80,000 clones, around 90% seen once. Recipients received nonmyeloablative bone marrow transplants from related graft donors, with transient mixed chimerism. This sample comprised CD4+ T cells from blood (PBMCs), obtained 24 months after the transplant. The receptors shown here come from a human patient who received a combined kidney and bone marrow transplant. Some T cells may have come from the graft donor.

The J gene is TRBJ2-1, the V gene TRBV6-1, with TRBD1 matching over 9 bases. This CDR3 region has 14 residues. Trimming at V came to 6 bases and at J to 9 bases, leaving 9 bases not matched to a gene. Per germline, CDR1 MNHNS and CDR2 SASEGT. CDR3 DNA: TGTGCCAGCAGGACCGGGACAGGGACTATTGAGCAGTTCTTC. Its translation is CASRTGTGTIEQFF.

This clone was found once. The genes are TRBV11-3 and TRBJ1-3; D remains unclear. There are 11 residues in the CDR3. Trimming removed 1 base from V and 8 bases from J, with 3 bases in between. From germline, CDR1 is SGHNT and CDR2 YENEEA. CDR3 region: CASSLADTIYF. DNA of the CDR3: TGTGCCAGCAGCTTAGCTGACACCATATATTTT.

V and J are TRBV14 and TRBJ2-5; 13 nucleotides agree with TRBD2. Germline CDR1 is SGHDN and CDR2 is FVKESK. This CDR3 contains 17 residues. The ends lost 5 bases at V and 3 bases at J; junction bases unmatched: 9. CDR3 loop: CASSVLGLAGRKETQYF. The CDR3, as DNA: TGTGCCAGCAGCGTGCTGGGACTAGCGGGACGAAAAGAGACCCAGTACTTC.

The rearrangement links TRBV5-4 to TRBJ1-2, with TRBD1 matching 7 bases. The ends lost 4 bases at V and 3 bases at J; junction bases unmatched: 3. The CDR3 has 13 amino acids. The germline V gene has CDR1 SGHNT and CDR2 YYREEE (reference sequence). The CDR3 protein is CASSRDRYYGYTF. CDR3 DNA sequence: TGTGCCAGCAGCCGGGACAGATACTATGGCTACACCTTC. Full variable domain (outside the CDR3, taken from reference TRBV5-4 and TRBJ1-2): ETGVTQSPTHLIKTRGQQVTLRCSSQSGHNTVSWYQQALGQGPQFIFQYYREEENGRGNFPPRFSGLQFPNYSSELNVNALELDDSALYLCASSRDRYYGYTFGSGTRLTVV.

The chain uses TRBV14 and TRBJ1-1; a weak D match, TRBD1 (6 bases). The CDR3 consists of 15 residues. V was shortened by 2 bases and J by 6 bases, with 16 bases between the two germline ends. Germline V gene lookup returns CDR1 SGHDN and CDR2 FVKESK. CDR3 bases: TGTGCCAGCAGCCAACGATTACAGGGTACCGCTGAAGCTTTCTTT. Its protein is CASSQRLQGTAEAFF.

J is TRBJ1-2 and V is TRBV7-2; D call uncertain. V lost 0 bases to trimming and J lost 8 bases, with 7 bases between them. Germline CDR1 is SGHTA and CDR2 is FQGNSA. CDR3 length equals 12 residues. CDR3: CASSLAGGGYTF. The CDR3, as DNA: TGTGCCAGCAGCTTAGCGGGAGGGGGCTACACCTTC.

This chain links TRBV23-1 with TRBJ2-7; 7 bases agree with TRBD1. TRBV23-1 falls under the ORF class, with uncertain function. This CDR3 region has 11 residues. The V gene end was trimmed by 4 bases and the J gene end by 11 bases; junction bases not matched to a gene: 5. The CDR3 loop reads CASSPPGQKYF. The CDR3 DNA reads TGCGCCAGCAGTCCTCCGGGACAGAAGTACTTC.

V gene TRBV18 combines with J gene TRBJ1-1, with D maybe TRBD1 (5 bases). Germline-derived CDR1 and CDR2 are KGHSH and LQKENI. The CDR3 sequence is 16 residues long. Trimming removed 3 bases from V and 4 bases from J, with 18 bases in between. DNA for the CDR3: TGTGCCAGCTCACCCCGGGGGTCCCCAGGCGGCACTGAAGCTTTCTTT. Amino acids: CASSPRGSPGGTEAFF.

The genes are TRBV4-3 and TRBJ1-3; the match to TRBD1 covers 8 bases. Germline assignment: CDR1 LGHNA and CDR2 YSLEER. The CDR3 extends over 17 amino acids. V trimming: 0 bases; J trimming: 5 bases; junction bases outside the gene matches: 9. In nucleotides, the CDR3 is TGCGCCAGCAGCCAAGATGAGATTGGACAGGGCAGAAACACCATATATTTT. This codes for CASSQDEIGQGRNTIYF.

The chain links TRBV25-1 to TRBJ2-5; tentative D call: TRBD2 (6 bases). Trimming removed 8 bases at V and 1 base at J, with 14 bases between. Per the germline V gene, CDR1 is MGHDK and CDR2 is SYGVNS. The CDR3 length is 14 residues. The CDR3 sequence is CASGGGATQETQYF. CDR3 coding DNA: TGTGCCAGCGGGGGAGGAGCTACCCAAGAGACCCAGTACTTC.

The rearrangement links TRBV29-1 to TRBJ2-1, with 12 bases that match TRBD2. CDR1 and CDR2 from the germline V gene are SQVTM and ANQGSEA. This CDR3 contains 13 residues. V dropped 7 bases and J dropped 7; count of bases not matched to a gene: 5. The CDR3 is CSARLAGVNEQFF. CDR3 DNA sequence: TGCAGCGCCCGACTAGCGGGAGTAAATGAGCAGTTCTTC.

The rearrangement links TRBV6-6 to TRBJ1-2; D not certain. V lost 4 bases to trimming and J lost 3 bases, with 9 bases between them. Germline values: CDR1 MNHNY, CDR2 SVGAGI (reference sequence). There are 13 residues in the CDR3. CDR3 in DNA: TGTGCCAGCAGTTCGCGGGAGGACTATGGCTACACCTTC. It is translated as CASSSREDYGYTF.

There are a few counts of this clone. The chain combines TRBV7-3 with TRBJ2-1, with 7 bases that match TRBD1. V dropped 5 bases and J dropped 4; count of bases not matched to a gene: 2. The CDR3 contains 13 residues. Germline V CDR1 and CDR2: SGHTA, FQGTGA. CDR3 in DNA: TGTGCCAGCAGCCGACAGGGATACAATGAGCAGTTCTTC. This encodes CASSRQGYNEQFF. Looking up the rest from reference TRBV7-3 and TRBJ2-1 gives the full variable domain: GAGVSQTPSNKVTEKGKYVELRCDPISGHTALYWYRQSLGQGPEFLIYFQGTGAADDSGLPNDRFFAVRPEGSVSTLKIQRTERGDSAVYLCASSRQGYNEQFFGPGTRLTVL.

The gene calls are TRBV18 and TRBJ1-2; 8 bases line up with TRBD1. V shed 3 bases, J shed 6 bases, and the junction held 12 bases outside the gene matches. The germline gives CDR1 KGHSH, CDR2 LQKENI. The CDR3 has 16 residues. CDR3 bases: TGTGCCAGCTCACCGCGGACAGGGCAGGACAGTCATGGCTACACCTTC. Translated: CASSPRTGQDSHGYTF.

This clone appeared once. The V and J genes are TRBV10-3 and TRBJ2-3; tentatively, D is TRBD1 (5 bases). The CDR3 is 15 amino acids. The germline V gene encodes CDR1 ENHRY and CDR2 SYGVKD. Trimming pared 4 bases from V and 0 bases from J, leaving 11 bases between. The CDR3 is CAISGLTASTDTQYF. The CDR3 DNA follows: TGTGCCATCAGTGGGTTGACAGCAAGCACAGATACGCAGTATTTT.

The rearrangement uses TRBV30 and TRBJ1-1; D call uncertain. Looked up from germline, CDR1 is GTSNPN and CDR2 is SVGIG (reference sequence). V was shortened by 4 bases and J by 9 bases, with 18 bases between the two germline ends. The CDR3 consists of 13 residues. The CDR3 region is CAWISEGAAKAFF. As DNA, the CDR3 is TGTGCCTGGATCTCTGAGGGTGCAGCCAAAGCTTTCTTT.

V is TRBV2 and J is TRBJ2-7; 7 bases agree with TRBD2. The ends lost 4 bases at V and 2 bases at J; junction bases unmatched: 2. The CDR3 runs to 13 residues. Per germline, CDR1 SNHLY and CDR2 FYNNEI. In nucleotides, the CDR3 is TGTGCCAGCAGTGGGGACTATACCTACGAGCAGTACTTC. Protein sequence: CASSGDYTYEQYF.